This note documents a single T cell receptor beta chain sequence. The data are from a study of CD8 T cells in Susac syndrome. V was clipped by 5 bases and J by 4 bases, with 15 bases between them. The CDR3 sequence is 13 residues long. CDR1 and CDR2 from the germline V gene are SQVTM and ANQGSEA. RNA, at about 0.45 to 1 ug, was reverse transcribed with random hexamers. TCR beta CDR3 was amplified by immunoSEQ multiplex PCR. This amplification extended across 54 Vbeta and 13 Jbeta segments. Each CDR3 protein is one row after TCRdb ran MiXCR on the immunoSEQ multiplex PCR reads. The sample includes about 400,000 distinct CDR3 sequences, more than 70% of them seen just once. Sequencing of TCR beta covered CD8+ and CD4+ T cells obtained from blood. The multiple sclerosis control cohort comprised treatment-naive individuals presenting with stable or active relapsing-remitting disease.

The chain combines TRBV29-1 with TRBJ2-7, with D perhaps matching TRBD1 (6 bases). Sample: CD8+ T cells from PBMCs. This receptor was obtained from a human donor with multiple sclerosis. The chain's CDR3 is CSVLTGFAYEQYF. The CDR3 DNA follows: TGCAGCGTTCTAACAGGGTTTGCGTACGAGCAGTACTTC.